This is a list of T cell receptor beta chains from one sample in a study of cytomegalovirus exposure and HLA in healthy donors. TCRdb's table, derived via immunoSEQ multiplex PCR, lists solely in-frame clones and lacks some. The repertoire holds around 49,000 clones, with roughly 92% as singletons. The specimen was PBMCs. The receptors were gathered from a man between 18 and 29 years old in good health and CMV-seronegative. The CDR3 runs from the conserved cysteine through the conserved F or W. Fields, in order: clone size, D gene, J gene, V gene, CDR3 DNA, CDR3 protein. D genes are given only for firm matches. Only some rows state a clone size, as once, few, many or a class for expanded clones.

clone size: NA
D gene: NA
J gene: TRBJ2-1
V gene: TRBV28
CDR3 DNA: TGTGCCAGCAGTCCAACGTCTAGTGAGCAGTTCTTC
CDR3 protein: CASSPTSSEQFF

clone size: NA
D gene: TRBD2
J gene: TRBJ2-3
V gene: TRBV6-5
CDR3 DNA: TGTGCCAGCAGTTACCGAGCGGGGGCAACGACAGATACGCAGTATTTT
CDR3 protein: CASSYRAGATTDTQYF

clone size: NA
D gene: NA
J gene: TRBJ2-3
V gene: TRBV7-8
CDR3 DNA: TGTGCCAGCAGCTTAGGCGGGTCGGATACGCAGTATTTT
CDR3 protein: CASSLGGSDTQYF

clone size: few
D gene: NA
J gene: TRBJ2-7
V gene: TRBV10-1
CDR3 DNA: TGCGCCAGCAGTGACGGCTACGAGCAGTACTTC
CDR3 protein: CASSDGYEQYF

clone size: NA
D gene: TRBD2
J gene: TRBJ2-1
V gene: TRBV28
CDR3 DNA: TGTGCCAGCAGCCCGGGGAGGGATTACAATGAGCAGTTCTTC
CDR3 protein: CASSPGRDYNEQFF

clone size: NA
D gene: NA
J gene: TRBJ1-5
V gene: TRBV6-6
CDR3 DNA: TGTGCCAGCAGTTCCTCGGGGGGGTTCAATCAGCCCCAGCATTTT
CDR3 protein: CASSSSGGFNQPQHF

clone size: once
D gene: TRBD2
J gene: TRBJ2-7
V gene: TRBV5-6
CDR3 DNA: TGTGCCAGCAGCTCCGGGACTAGCGGGAGATACGAGCAGTACTTC
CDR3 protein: CASSSGTSGRYEQYF

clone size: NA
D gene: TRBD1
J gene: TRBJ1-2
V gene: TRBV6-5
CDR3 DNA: TGTGCCAGCGGGGCGGACAGGGATTATGGCTACACCTTC
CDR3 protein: CASGADRDYGYTF

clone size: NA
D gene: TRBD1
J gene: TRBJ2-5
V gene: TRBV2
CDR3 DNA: TGTGCCAGCATCCGACAGGGCGCAGAGACCCAGTACTTC
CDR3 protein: CASIRQGAETQYF

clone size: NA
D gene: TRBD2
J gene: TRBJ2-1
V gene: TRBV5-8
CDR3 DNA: TGTGCCAGCAGCTTGTTGCGGGAGGTCAATGAGCAGTTCTTC
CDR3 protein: CASSLLREVNEQFF

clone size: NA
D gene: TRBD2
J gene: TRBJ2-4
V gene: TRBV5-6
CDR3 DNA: TGTGCCAGCAGCCCAGGACTAGCGCCTAGCAAAAACATTCAGTACTTC
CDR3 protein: CASSPGLAPSKNIQYF

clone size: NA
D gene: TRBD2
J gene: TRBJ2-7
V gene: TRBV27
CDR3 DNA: TGTGCCAGCAGCCGGAGCGGGACGAAGTACGAGCAGTACTTC
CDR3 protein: CASSRSGTKYEQYF

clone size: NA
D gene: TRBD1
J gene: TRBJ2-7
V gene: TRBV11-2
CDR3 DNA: TGTGCCAGCAGCTTAGATGGGACAGGGTATGAGCAGTACTTC
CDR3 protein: CASSLDGTGYEQYF

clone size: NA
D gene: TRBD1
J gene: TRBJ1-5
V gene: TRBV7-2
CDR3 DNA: TGTGCCAGCAGCTTAGTATCGGCGACAGGGGGTCAGCCCCAGCATTTT
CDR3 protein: CASSLVSATGGQPQHF

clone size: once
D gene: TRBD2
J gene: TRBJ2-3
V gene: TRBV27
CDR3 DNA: TGTGCCAGCAGCCGACTAGCGGGGGGGGCCGTCACAGATACGCAGTATTTT
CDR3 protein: CASSRLAGGAVTDTQYF

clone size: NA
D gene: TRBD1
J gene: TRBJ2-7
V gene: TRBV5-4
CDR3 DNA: TGTGCCAGCAGCCGGGACAGATTCTACGAGCAGTACTTC
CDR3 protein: CASSRDRFYEQYF

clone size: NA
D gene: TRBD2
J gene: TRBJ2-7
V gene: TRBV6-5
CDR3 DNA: TGTGCCAGCAGGTCGACTAGCGGGAGGCTCTACGAGCAGTACTTC
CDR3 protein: CASRSTSGRLYEQYF

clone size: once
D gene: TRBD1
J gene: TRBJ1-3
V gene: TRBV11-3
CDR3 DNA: TGTGCCAGCAGCCATCATCGAGGGGGCGGGAGAAACACCATATATTTT
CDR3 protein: CASSHHRGGGRNTIYF

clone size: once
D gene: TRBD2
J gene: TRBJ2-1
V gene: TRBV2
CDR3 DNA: TGTGCCAGCACCAGTAGCGGGAGGGCTCACAATGAGCAGTTCTTC
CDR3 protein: CASTSSGRAHNEQFF

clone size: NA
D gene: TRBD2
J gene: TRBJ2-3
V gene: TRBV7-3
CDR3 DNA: TGTGCCAGCTGCCTAGCGGGAGGGCCTGGGGATACGCAGTATTTT
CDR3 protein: CASCLAGGPGDTQYF

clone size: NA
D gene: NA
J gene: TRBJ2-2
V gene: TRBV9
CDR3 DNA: TGTGCCAGCAGCGTCTCCTACAGGGACACCGGGGAGCTGTTTTTT
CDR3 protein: CASSVSYRDTGELFF

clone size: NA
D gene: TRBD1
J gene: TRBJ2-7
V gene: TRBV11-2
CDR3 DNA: TGTGCCAGCAGCTTAGCCCCAGGGGGCTACGAGCAGTACTTC
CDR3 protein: CASSLAPGGYEQYF

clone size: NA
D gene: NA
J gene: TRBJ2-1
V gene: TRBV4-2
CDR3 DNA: TGTGCCAGCAGCCAGGGCTTCCGGGACAACTACAATGAGCAGTTCTTC
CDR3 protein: CASSQGFRDNYNEQFF

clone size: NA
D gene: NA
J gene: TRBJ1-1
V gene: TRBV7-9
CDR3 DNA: TGTGCCAGCAGCCCGCCCAGGGGTGAAGCTTTCTTT
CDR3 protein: CASSPPRGEAFF

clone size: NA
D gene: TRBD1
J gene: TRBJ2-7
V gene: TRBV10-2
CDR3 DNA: TGCGCCAGCAGCTTCACAGGGGCCGAGCAGTACTTC
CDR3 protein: CASSFTGAEQYF

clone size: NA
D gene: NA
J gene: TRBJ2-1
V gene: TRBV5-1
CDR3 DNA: TGCGCCAGCAGCTTTCTAGCGCAGAGCTCCTACAATGAGCAGTTCTTC
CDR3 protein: CASSFLAQSSYNEQFF

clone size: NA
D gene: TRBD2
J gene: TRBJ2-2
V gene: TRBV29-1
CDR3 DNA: TGCAGCGTTGTAATAGCGGGGGTCCGGACCACCGGGGAGCTGTTTTTT
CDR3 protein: CSVVIAGVRTTGELFF

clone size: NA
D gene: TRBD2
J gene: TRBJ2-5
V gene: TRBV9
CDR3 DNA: TGTGCCAGCAGCGTAGGTTCTAGCGGGAGCGGCCAAGAGACCCAGTACTTC
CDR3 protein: CASSVGSSGSGQETQYF

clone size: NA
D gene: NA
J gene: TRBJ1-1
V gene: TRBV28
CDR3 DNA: TGTGCCAGCAGTTCCGGGGGGCCGGCCGCGGAAGCTTTCTTT
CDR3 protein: CASSSGGPAAEAFF

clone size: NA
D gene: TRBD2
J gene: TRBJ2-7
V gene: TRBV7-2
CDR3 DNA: TGTGCCAGCAGCTTAGCGCGCGGGAGGGCCAACGAGCAGTACTTC
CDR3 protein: CASSLARGRANEQYF

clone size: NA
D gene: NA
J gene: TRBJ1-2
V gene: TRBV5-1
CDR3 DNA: TGCGCCAGCAGCTCTATTACGACCTTACAGGGAGGGGATGGCTACACCTTC
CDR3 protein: CASSSITTLQGGDGYTF

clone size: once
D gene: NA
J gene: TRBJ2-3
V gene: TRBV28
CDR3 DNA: TGTGCCAGCAGTTTAGGGGGGAGGCAGTATTTT
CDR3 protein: CASSLGGRQYF

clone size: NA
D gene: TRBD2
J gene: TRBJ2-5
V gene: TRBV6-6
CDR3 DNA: TGTGCCAGCAGTTCAACCACTAGCGGGCAAGAGACCCAGTACTTC
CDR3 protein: CASSSTTSGQETQYF

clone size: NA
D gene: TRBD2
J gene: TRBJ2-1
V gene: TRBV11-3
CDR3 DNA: TGTGCCAGCAGTTTAGGCGAGAGCGGGAGAGCGGGCAATGAGCAGTTCTTC
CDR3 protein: CASSLGESGRAGNEQFF

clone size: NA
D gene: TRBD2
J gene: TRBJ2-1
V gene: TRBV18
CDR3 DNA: TGTGCCAGCTCACTTTTAGCGGGAGAATACAATGAGCAGTTCTTC
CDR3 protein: CASSLLAGEYNEQFF

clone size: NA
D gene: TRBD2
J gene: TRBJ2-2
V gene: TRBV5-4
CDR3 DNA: TGTGCCAGCAGTCCCGGGACTAGCGGTACCGGGGAGCTGTTTTTT
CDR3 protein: CASSPGTSGTGELFF

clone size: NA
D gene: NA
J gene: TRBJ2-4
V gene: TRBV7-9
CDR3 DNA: TGTGCCAGCAGCATCCTGACAGGAACGGGGAACATTCAGTACTTC
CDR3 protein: CASSILTGTGNIQYF

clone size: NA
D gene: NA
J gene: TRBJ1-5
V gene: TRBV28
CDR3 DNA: TGTGCCAGCAGCCTAGGGGTGCAGCCCCAGCATTTT
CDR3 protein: CASSLGVQPQHF

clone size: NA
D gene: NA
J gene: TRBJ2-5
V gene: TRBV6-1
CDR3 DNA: TGTGCCAGCAGACGCGTCGGGGAGACCCAGTACTTC
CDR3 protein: CASRRVGETQYF

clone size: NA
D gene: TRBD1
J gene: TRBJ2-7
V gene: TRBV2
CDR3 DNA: TGTGCCAGCAAGCAGGGACAGGGGCACTACGAGCAGTACTTC
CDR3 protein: CASKQGQGHYEQYF

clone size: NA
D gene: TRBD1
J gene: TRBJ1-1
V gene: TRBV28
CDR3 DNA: TGTGCCAGCCCTCCCGGGACAGTAAGCGGAGCTTTCTTT
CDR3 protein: CASPPGTVSGAFF

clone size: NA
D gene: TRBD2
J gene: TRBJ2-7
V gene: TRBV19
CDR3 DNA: TGTGCCAGTAGTATGACTAGCGGCCCCTACGAGCAGTACTTC
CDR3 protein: CASSMTSGPYEQYF